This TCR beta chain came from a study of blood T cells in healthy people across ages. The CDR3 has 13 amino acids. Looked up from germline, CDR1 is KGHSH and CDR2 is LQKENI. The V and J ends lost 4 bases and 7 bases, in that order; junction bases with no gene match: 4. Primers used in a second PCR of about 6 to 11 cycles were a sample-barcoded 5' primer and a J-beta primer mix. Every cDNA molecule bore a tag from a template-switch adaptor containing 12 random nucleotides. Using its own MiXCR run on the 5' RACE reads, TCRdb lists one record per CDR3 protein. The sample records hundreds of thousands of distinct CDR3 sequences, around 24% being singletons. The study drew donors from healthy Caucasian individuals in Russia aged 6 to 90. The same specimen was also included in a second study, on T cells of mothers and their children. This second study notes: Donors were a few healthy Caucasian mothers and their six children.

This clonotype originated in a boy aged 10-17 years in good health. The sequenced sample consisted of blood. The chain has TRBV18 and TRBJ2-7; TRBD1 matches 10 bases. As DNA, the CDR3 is TGTGCCAGCTCACTCGGACAGGGGGAAGAGCAGTACTTC. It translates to CASSLGQGEEQYF.